This entry features one T cell receptor beta chain sequence. No antigen is known for it. There are no base qualities to consult, and no much larger clone falls within one base. Including cysteine and phenylalanine, the CDR3 has 15 amino acids. Only the CDR3 portion is preserved as DNA: 45 bases, with reading frame beginning at the first base. For CDR1 and CDR2, the germline V gene lists SNHLY and FYNNEI. Here V drops 4 bases and J drops 7 bases, and the junction holds 6 bases not matched to any gene. The entire amount of isolated RNA was reverse transcribed using the High Capacity cDNA Reverse Transcription Kit, so the sequenced TCRB transcripts were expressed ones. Naive, central memory and regulatory T cell samples underwent deep immunoSEQ sequencing, averaging about 3.3 million total reads per sample. After sorted cells were lysed in RLT buffer, RNA was extracted with DNase-treated RNeasy Micro or Mini kits, with the choice depending on cell number. To prevent cross-contamination, every cell subset was processed on its own, while patient and healthy donor samples were processed together. TCRB sequences were amplified from cDNA with the immunoSEQ multiplex PCR, producing 87-bp fragments spanning the CDR3 region. Sequencing of the amplicons was done on the Illumina HiSeq platform. The paper's data handling went like this. Synthetic template baselines were used to correct PCR bias computationally, reads within Hamming distance 2 were collapsed, and singletons that could not be merged were discarded. Reads were aligned against IMGT so that V, D and J genes, CDR3 length and insertions or deletions at six rearrangement sites could be assigned. Within each subset, clonotype counts were normalized to the number of sorted cells before true diversity and Gini coefficients were calculated with the tcR R package. The overlap coefficient, calculated on TCRB nucleotide sequences, was used to measure repertoire sharing. TCRdb carries this immuneACCESS record with in-frame sequences only. Its versions omit some clonotypes, under half of them owing to an unresolved V gene in the studies checked, with the rest unexplained. The V and J calls and clone size were taken over from that table, and D and trimming were inferred from the DNA. This sample is represented by about 170,000 clones; less than 10% of them were singletons. 0.5% to 0.55% of the sample is in the top ten clones.

Each donor gave one peripheral blood draw, approximately 100 mL on average, collected into heparinised tubes. Naive, central memory, regulatory and stem cell-like memory CD4+ T cells were sorted on a BD FACSAria II using a panel including CD45RO, CCR7, CD25, CD127, CD95 and CD27. A purity above 98% was achieved for all sorted populations. PBMCs were isolated right away by Lymphoprep density gradient centrifugation and were stained directly, without culture. So that batch effects would be minimized, each experiment stained and sorted samples in pairs, pairing one healthy donor with one patient. This specimen comes from a study of beta chain features in type 1 diabetes (dated by TCRdb to the late 2010s). Background on the whole study: Mean age, gender distribution, total cell number and subset yield did not differ between patients and healthy donors. The study compared TCRB repertoires of sorted circulating CD4+ T cell subsets between recently diagnosed type 1 diabetes patients and matched healthy donors. Across all samples, fewer than 110,000,000 sorted cells were examined, and cell number per subset correlated strongly with RNA yield. Naive and central memory subsets were obtained from all 28 donors, but regulatory and stem cell-like memory subsets were isolated from only 8 patients and roughly 8 healthy donors. The research as a whole found: Only small numbers of individuals were included in the HLA sub-analyses, which left unresolved whether HLA type had any influence on TCRB rearrangement. PCR may preferentially amplify shorter templates, but because patient and control samples were amplified and corrected together, any resulting skew would affect both groups equally. Type 1 diabetes patients showed a moderate but significant shortening of TCRB CDR3 length in all four CD4+ subsets. The naive, central memory and regulatory TCRB repertoires appeared to resemble one another more closely among patients than among healthy donors. Because cDNA was sequenced instead of genomic DNA, activated cells with high expression could be over-represented, although the groups did not differ in activation or CD3 levels. At VDJ recombination sites, patients with type 1 diabetes made fewer insertions and deleted more nucleotides, a pattern implying thymic rearrangement abnormalities.

Rearrangement joined TRBV2 to TRBJ2-2; 10 junctional bases match TRBD2. This TCR was sampled from a man aged 18 to 29 with type 1 diabetes. Sequencing was performed on central memory CD4+ T cells from blood. The DNA sequence is TGTGCCAGCAGTGCAGCGGGAGGGATGAGCGGGGAGCTGTTTTTT. Its coded protein is CASSAAGGMSGELFF.